One T cell receptor beta chain is described in this entry. This receptor's antigen is unknown. No base quality information exists; no much larger clone differs at one position. High-throughput TCR beta sequencing profiled peripheral blood CD8+ and CD4+ T cells from healthy donors, Susac syndrome patients and multiple sclerosis patients. The Susac syndrome patients fulfilled recently defined diagnostic criteria for definite or probable disease. Bulk CD8+ and CD4+ T cells were purified magnetically by negative isolation, whereas CD8+ TEMRA cells were enriched by FACS. Blood was collected in EDTA tubes and processed within 24 hours, with PBMCs isolated through density gradient centrifugation. PBMCs intended for TCR sequencing were cryopreserved in liquid nitrogen and thawed later in a water bath at 37 degrees C. The sorted or isolated CD4+, CD8+ and CD8+ TEMRA cells reached a purity of at least 90%.

The data belong to a study of CD8 T cells in Susac syndrome (dated by TCRdb to about 2019). For the study in its entirety: Among the sequenced Susac syndrome patients, roughly six had clinically active disease and about eight were in clinical remission. Susac syndrome patients were therapy-naive, on corticosteroids (some also receiving IVIg), or on IVIg alone at blood withdrawal. Repertoire sequencing was used to test whether CD8+ T cell activation and differentiation in Susac syndrome was antigen driven.

General study outcomes and caveats: In the CD4+ T cell repertoire of Susac syndrome patients, clonal expansion was not detected. The study acknowledged that relatively few individuals were included in the TCR sequencing and HLA analysis.

RNA was extracted with the RNeasy kit and about 0.5 to 1 ug was reverse transcribed using random hexamers. TCR beta CDR3 regions were amplified with the immunoSEQ multiplex PCR assay covering 54 Vbeta and 13 Jbeta segments. PCR amplification bias was corrected using a synthetic template baseline for primer optimization and computational correction. The authors processed their data as follows. Reads were assigned to V, D and J genes according to IMGT and analyzed in immunoSEQ Analyzer, with only productive sequences retained. Clonality was calculated as one minus the Shannon entropy normalized by log2 of the number of productive unique sequences. For each patient and control, public and private clones were evaluated within the 100 most prevalent clones. Clones were defined as Susac-specific if absent from the healthy and MS cohorts, from more than 900 published viral clones and from other ImmuneACCESS disease sequences. The public reads were run again by TCRdb, first through fastp at Q25 and then through MiXCR, and only productive beta chains were kept. Every entry covers one CDR3 protein and lists the most common genes and DNA from its rows. TCRdb's processing, not the authors' own work, is the source of the V and J calls. The sample table contains just over 150,000 distinct CDR3 sequences; only one count was recorded for around 95% of them. The ten top clones hold approximately 0.15% of the sample.

Looking up the germline V gene yields CDR1 SGHAT and CDR2 FQNNGV. The CDR3 sequence holds 16 residues, the cysteine and phenylalanine included. Only the CDR3 part of the read is kept: 48 bases, read in frame from the first base. The V end loses 5 bases and the J end loses 4 bases, and a stretch of 18 bases separates them. This TCR came from a human donor with Susac syndrome. The receptor chain draws on TRBV11-2 and TRBJ2-1; the D region is possibly TRBD1 or TRBD2, each matching across 6 bases. Sequencing was carried out using CD4+ T cells from PBMCs. The DNA sequence is TGTGCCAGCAGCCTTGTCATGGGGGGCCAGTACAATGAGCAGTTCTTC. This sequence encodes CASSLVMGGQYNEQFF. Beyond the CDR3, the reference TRBV11-2 and TRBJ2-1 genes provide the residues; the full variable domain reads: EAGVAQSPRYKIIEKRQSVAFWCNPISGHATLYWYQQILGQGPKLLIQFQNNGVVDDSQLPKDRFSAERLKGVDSTLKIQPAKLEDSAVYLCASSLVMGGQYNEQFFGPGTRLTVL.